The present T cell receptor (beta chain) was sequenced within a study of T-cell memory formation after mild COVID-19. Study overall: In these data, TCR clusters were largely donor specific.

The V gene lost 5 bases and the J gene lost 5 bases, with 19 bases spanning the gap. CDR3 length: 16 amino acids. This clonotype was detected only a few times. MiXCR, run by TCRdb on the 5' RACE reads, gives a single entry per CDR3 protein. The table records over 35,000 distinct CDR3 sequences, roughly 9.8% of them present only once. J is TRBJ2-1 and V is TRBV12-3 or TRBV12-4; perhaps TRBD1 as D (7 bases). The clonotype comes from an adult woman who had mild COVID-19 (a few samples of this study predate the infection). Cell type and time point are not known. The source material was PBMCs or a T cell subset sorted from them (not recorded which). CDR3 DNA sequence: TGTGCCAGCAGTATAACAGGGGTAGGGGGGCACAATGAGCAGTTCTTC. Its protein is CASSITGVGGHNEQFF.